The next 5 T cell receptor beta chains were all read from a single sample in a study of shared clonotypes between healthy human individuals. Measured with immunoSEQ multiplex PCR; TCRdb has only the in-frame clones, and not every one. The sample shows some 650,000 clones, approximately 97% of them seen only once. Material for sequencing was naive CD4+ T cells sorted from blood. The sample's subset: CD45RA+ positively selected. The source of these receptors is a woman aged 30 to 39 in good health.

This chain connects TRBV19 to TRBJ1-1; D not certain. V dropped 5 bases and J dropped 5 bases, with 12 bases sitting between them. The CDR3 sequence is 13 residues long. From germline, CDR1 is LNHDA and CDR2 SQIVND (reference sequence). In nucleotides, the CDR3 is TGTGCCAGTAGTGTACAAAGGACTACTGAAGCTTTCTTT. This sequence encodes CASSVQRTTEAFF.

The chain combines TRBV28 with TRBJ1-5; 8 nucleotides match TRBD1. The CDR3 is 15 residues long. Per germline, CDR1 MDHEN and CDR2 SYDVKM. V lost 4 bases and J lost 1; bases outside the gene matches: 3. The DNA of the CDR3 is TGTGCCAGCAGTTCACCAGGGGGCAGCAATCAGCCCCAGCATTTT. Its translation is CASSSPGGSNQPQHF.

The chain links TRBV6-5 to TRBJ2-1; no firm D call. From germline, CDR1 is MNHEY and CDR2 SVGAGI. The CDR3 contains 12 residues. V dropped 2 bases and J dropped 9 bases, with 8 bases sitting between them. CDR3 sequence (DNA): TGTGCCAGCAGTTACCGAAGTGGTGAGCAGTTCTTC. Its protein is CASSYRSGEQFF.

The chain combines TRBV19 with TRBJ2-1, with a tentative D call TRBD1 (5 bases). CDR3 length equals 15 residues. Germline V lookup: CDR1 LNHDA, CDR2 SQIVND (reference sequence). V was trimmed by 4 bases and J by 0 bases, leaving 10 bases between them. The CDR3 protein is CASSRDRSSYNEQFF. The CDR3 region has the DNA TGTGCCAGTAGTAGAGACAGAAGCTCCTACAATGAGCAGTTCTTC.

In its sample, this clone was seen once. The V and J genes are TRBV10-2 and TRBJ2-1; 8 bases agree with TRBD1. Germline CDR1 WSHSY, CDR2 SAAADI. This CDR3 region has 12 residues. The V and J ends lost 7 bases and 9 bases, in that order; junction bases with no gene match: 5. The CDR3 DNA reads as TGCGCCAGCACAGGGGGCCGCAGTGAGCAGTTCTTC. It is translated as CASTGGRSEQFF.